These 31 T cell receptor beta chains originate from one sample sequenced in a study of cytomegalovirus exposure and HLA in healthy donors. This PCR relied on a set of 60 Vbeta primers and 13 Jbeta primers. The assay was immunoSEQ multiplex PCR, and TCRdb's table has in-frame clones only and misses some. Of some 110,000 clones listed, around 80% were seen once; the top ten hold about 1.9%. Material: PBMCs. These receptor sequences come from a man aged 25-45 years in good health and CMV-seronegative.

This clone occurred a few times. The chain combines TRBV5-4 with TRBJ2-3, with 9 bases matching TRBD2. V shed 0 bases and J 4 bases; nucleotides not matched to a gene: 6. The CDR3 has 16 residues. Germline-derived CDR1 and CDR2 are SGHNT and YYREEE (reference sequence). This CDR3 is CASSLAERGAADTQYF. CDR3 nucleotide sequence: TGTGCCAGCAGCTTGGCCGAGCGGGGGGCCGCAGATACGCAGTATTTT. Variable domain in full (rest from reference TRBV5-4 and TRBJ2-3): ETGVTQSPTHLIKTRGQQVTLRCSSQSGHNTVSWYQQALGQGPQFIFQYYREEENGRGNFPPRFSGLQFPNYSSELNVNALELDDSALYLCASSLAERGAADTQYFGPGTRLTVL.

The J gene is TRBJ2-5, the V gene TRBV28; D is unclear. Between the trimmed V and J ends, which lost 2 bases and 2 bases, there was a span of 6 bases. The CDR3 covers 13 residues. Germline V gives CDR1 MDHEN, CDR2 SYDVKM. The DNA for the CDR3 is TGTGCCAGCAGTTTACAAATTCAAGAGACCCAGTACTTC. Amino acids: CASSLQIQETQYF.

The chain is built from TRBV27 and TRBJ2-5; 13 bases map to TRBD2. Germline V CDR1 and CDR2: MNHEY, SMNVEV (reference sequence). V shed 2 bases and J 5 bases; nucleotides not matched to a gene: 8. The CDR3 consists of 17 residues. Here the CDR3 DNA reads TGTGCCAGCAGTTTAAATCGACGGACTAGCGGGAGCGAGACCCAGTACTTC. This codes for CASSLNRRTSGSETQYF.

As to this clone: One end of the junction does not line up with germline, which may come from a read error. The CDR3 here is CSSSSVEAGANVLTF. The CDR3 region has the DNA TGTTCCAGCAGCTCGGTAGAGGCTGGGGCCAACGTCCTGACTTTC. V gene TRBV7-9 combines with J gene TRBJ2-6; D is undetermined. Germline loops: CDR1 SEHNR, CDR2 FQNEAQ (reference sequence). The CDR3 spans 15 residues.

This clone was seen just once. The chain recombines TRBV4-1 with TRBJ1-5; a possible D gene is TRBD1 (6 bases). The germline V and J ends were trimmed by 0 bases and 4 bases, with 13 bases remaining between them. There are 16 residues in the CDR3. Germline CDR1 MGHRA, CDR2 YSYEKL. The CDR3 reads CASSQEEGTPNQPQHF. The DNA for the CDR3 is TGCGCCAGCAGCCAAGAGGAAGGGACACCAAATCAGCCCCAGCATTTT.

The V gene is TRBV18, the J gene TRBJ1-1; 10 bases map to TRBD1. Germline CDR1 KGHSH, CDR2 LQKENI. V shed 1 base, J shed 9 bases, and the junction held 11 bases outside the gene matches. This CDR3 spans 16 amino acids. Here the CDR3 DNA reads TGTGCCAGCTCACCACTTTCGACAGGGGGCGAGGGACAAGCTTTCTTT. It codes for CASSPLSTGGEGQAFF.

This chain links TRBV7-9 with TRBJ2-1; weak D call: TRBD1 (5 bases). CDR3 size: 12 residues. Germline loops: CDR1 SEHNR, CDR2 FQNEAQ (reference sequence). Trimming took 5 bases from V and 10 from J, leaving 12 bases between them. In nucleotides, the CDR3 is TGTGCCAGCAGCGTGGGGCCACGGGAGCAGTTCTTC. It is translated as CASSVGPREQFF.

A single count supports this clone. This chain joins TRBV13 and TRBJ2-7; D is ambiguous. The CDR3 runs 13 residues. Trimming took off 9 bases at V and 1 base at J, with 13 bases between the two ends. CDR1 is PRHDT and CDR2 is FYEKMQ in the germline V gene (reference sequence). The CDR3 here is CASRPPGSYEQYF. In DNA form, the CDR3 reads TGTGCCAGTAGACCTCCCGGGTCCTACGAGCAGTACTTC.

The CDR3 bases are TGCGCCAGCAGCCCGGGCGGACTAGCAGGTCCCGAGCCCCAGCATTTT. Translated: CASSPGGLAGPEPQHF. V usage is TRBV5-1 and J usage is TRBJ1-5, with D unresolved. V lost 4 bases and J lost 8, with 22 bases in between. The CDR3 consists of 16 residues. Germline CDR1 is SGHRS and CDR2 is YFSETQ.

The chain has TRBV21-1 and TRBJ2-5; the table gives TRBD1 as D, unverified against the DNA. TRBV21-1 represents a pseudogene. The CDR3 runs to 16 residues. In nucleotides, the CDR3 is TGTGCCAGCAGCAACTGCACCACAGGGGGCTGGGAGACCCAGTACTTC. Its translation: CASSNCTTGGWETQYF.

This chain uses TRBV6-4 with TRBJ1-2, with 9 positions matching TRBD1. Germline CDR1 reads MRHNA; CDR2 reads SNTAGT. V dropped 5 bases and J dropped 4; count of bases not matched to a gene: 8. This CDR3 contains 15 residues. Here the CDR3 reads CASSPWDRAGYGYTF. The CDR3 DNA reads TGTGCCAGCAGTCCCTGGGACAGGGCCGGCTATGGCTACACCTTC.

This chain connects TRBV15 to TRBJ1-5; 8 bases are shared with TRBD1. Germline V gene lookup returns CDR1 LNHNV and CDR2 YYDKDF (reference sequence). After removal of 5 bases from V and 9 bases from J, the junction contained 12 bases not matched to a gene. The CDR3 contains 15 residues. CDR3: CATSAGTGGLRPQHF. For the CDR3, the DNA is TGTGCCACCAGCGCCGGGACAGGCGGACTTCGGCCCCAGCATTTT. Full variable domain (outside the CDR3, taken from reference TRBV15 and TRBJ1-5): DAMVIQNPRYQVTQFGKPVTLSCSQTLNHNVMYWYQQKSSQAPKLLFHYYDKDFNNEADTPDNFQSRRPNTSFCFLDIRSPGLGDTAMYLCATSAGTGGLRPQHFGDGTRLSIL.

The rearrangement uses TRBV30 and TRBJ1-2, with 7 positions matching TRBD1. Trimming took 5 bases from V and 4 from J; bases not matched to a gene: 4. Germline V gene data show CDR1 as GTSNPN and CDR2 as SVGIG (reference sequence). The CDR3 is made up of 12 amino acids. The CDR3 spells CAWERTGYGYTF. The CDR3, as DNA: TGTGCCTGGGAAAGGACAGGCTATGGCTACACCTTC.

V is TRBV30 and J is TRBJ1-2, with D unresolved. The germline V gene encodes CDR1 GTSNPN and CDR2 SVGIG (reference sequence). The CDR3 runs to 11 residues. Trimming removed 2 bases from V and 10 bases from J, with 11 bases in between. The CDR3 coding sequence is TGTGCCTGGAGTCGCAAACGGGACTACACCTTC. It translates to CAWSRKRDYTF.

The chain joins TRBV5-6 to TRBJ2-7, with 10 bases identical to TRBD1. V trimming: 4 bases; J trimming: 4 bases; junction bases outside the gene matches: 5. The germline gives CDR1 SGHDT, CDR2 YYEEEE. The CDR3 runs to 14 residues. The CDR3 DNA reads TGTGCCAGCAGCCAGGGACAGGGGTATTACGAGCAGTACTTC. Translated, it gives CASSQGQGYYEQYF.

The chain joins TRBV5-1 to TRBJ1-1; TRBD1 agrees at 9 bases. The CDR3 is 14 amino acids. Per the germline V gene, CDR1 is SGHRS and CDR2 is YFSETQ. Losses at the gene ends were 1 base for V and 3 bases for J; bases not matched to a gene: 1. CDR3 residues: CASSLRDRDTEAFF. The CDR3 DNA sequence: TGCGCCAGCAGCTTGCGGGACAGGGACACTGAAGCTTTCTTT.

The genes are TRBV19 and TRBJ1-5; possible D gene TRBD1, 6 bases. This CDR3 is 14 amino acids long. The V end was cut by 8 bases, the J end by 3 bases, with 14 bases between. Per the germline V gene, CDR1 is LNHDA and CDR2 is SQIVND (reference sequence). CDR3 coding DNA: TGTGCCAGTGGACGACAGGCCCTCAATCAGCCCCAGCATTTT. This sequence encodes CASGRQALNQPQHF.

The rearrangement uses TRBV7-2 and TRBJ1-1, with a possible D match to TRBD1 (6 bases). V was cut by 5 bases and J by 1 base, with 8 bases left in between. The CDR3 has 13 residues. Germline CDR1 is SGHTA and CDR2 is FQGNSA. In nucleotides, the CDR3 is TGTGCCAGCAGCAAACAGGGGAACACTGAAGCTTTCTTT. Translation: CASSKQGNTEAFF.

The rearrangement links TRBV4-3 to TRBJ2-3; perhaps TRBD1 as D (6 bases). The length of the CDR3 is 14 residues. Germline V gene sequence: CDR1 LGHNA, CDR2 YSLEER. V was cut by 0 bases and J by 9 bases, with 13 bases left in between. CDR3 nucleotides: TGCGCCAGCAGCCAAGATGGAGAGGGGGAAACGCAGTATTTT. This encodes CASSQDGEGETQYF.

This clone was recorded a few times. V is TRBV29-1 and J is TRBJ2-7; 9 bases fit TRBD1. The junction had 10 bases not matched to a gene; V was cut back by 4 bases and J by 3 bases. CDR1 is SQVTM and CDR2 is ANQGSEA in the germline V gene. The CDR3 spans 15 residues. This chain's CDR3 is CSVVGEGQGYYEQYF. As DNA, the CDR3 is TGCAGCGTTGTAGGGGAGGGACAGGGCTACTACGAGCAGTACTTC.

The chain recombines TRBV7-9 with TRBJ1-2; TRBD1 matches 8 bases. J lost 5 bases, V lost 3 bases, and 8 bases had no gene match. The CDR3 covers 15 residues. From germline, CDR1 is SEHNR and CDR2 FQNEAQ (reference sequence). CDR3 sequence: CASSFPSGGYYGYTF. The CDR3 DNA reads TGTGCCAGCAGCTTCCCTTCAGGGGGCTATTATGGCTACACCTTC. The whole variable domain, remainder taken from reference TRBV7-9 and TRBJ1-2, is DTGVSQNPRHKITKRGQNVTFRCDPISEHNRLYWYRQTLGQGPEFLTYFQNEAQLEKSRLLSDRFSAERPKGSFSTLEIQRTEQGDSAMYLCASSFPSGGYYGYTFGSGTRLTVV.

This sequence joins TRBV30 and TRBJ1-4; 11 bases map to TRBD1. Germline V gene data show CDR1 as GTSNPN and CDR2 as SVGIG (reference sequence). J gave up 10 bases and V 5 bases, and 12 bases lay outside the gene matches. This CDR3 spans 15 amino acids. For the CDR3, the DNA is TGTGCCTGGCTTTCCCCCGGACAGGGGGCTGGAAAACTGTTTTTT. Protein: CAWLSPGQGAGKLFF.

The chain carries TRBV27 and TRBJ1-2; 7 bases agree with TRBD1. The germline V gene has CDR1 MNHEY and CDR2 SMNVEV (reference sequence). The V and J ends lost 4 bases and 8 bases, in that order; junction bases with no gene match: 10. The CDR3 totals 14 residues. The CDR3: CASSYGTARGGYTF. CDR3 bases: TGTGCCAGCAGTTACGGGACAGCTCGGGGAGGCTACACCTTC.

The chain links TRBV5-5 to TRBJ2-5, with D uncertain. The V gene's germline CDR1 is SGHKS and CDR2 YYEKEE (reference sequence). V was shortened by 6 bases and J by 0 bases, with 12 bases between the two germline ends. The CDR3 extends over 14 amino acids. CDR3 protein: CASTRATDQETQYF. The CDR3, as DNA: TGTGCCAGCACCCGCGCCACAGACCAAGAGACCCAGTACTTC. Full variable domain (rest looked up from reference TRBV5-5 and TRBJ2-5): DAGVTQSPTHLIKTRGQQVTLRCSPISGHKSVSWYQQVLGQGPQFIFQYYEKEERGRGNFPDRFSARQFPNYSSELNVNALLLGDSALYLCASTRATDQETQYFGPGTRLLVL.

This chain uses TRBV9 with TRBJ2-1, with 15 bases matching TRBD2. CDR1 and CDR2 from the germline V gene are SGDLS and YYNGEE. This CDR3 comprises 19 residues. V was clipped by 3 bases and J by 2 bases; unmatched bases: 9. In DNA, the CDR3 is TGTGCCAGCAGCGCGAGGACTAGCGGGGGGGCCGGGCCCTACAATGAGCAGTTCTTC. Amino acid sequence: CASSARTSGGAGPYNEQFF.

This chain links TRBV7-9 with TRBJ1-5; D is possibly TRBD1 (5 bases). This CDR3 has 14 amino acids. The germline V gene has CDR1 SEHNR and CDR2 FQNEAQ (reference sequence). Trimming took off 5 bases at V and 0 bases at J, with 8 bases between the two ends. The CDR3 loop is CASSLDSSNQPQHF. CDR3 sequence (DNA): TGTGCCAGCAGCCTTGACAGTAGCAATCAGCCCCAGCATTTT.

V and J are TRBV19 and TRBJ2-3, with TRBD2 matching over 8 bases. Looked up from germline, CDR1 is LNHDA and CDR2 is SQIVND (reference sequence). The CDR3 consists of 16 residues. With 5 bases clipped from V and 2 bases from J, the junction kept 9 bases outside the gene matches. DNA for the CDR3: TGTGCCAGTAGTTCCCGGACTAGCCGGTCCACAGATACGCAGTATTTT. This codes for CASSSRTSRSTDTQYF.

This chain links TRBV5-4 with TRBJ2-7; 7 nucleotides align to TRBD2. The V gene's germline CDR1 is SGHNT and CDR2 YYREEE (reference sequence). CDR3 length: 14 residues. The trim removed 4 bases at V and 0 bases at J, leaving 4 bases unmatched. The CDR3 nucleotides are TGTGCCAGCAGCAACCGGGACTACTCCTACGAGCAGTACTTC. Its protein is CASSNRDYSYEQYF.

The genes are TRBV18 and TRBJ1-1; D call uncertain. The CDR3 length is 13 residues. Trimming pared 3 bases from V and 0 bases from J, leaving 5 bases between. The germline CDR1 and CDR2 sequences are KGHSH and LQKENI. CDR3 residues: CASSPSLNTEAFF. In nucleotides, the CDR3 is TGTGCCAGCTCACCGAGTTTGAACACTGAAGCTTTCTTT.

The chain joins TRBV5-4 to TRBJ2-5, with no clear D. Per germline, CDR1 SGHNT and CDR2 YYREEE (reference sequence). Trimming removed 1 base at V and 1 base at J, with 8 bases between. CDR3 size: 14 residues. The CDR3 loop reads CASSLSVGQETQYF. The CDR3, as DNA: TGTGCCAGCAGCTTGTCGGTTGGCCAAGAGACCCAGTACTTC.

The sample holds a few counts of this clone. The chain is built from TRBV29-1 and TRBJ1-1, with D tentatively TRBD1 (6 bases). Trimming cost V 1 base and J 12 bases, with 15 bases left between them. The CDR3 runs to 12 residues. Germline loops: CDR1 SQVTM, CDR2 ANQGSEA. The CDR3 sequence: CSVEVGGLVSFF. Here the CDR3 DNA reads TGCAGCGTTGAAGTTGGGGGCCTTGTTTCTTTCTTT.